This T cell receptor beta chain comes out of a study of CD8+ T cells in alopecia areata. The V gene's germline CDR1 is MNHEY and CDR2 SVGAGI. J gave up 5 bases and V 0 bases, and 7 bases lay outside the gene matches. The CDR3 is made up of 16 amino acids. Treatment reported: oral pan-JAK inhibitor, 5-10 mg twice daily. Alopecia areata patients gave lesional scalp punch biopsies and peripheral blood samples. CD4+ and CD8+ T cells were sorted from PBMCs. Extracted RNA was reverse transcribed, and the resulting cDNA served as sequencing template. Some clones are missing from TCRdb's copy, which holds only in-frame ones; the method was immunoSEQ multiplex PCR. The top ten clones hold around 0.48% of a sample with about 210,000 clones, under 40% of them seen once.

The sample in question was CD4+ T cells sorted from blood, obtained at approximately week 34, from a patient treated with tofacitinib. This clonotype was obtained from a human donor with alopecia areata. V usage is TRBV6-5 and J usage is TRBJ2-3; 8 nucleotides agree with TRBD2. Written as DNA, the CDR3 is TGTGCCAGCAGTTACTCGGGGACGGGGGGGCAAGATACGCAGTATTTT. The encoded protein is CASSYSGTGGQDTQYF.